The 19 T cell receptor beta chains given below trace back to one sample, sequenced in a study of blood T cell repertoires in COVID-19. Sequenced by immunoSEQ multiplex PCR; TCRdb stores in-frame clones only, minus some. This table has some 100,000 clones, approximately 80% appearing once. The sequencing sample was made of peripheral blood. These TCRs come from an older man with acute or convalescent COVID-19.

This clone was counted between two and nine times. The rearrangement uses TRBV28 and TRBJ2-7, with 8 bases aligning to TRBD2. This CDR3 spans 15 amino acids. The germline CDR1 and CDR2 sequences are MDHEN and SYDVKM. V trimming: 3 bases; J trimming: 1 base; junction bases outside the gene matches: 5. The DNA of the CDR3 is TGTGCCAGCAGTTTCCCCCCGGGGGGGTCCTACGAGCAGTACTTC. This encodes CASSFPPGGSYEQYF.

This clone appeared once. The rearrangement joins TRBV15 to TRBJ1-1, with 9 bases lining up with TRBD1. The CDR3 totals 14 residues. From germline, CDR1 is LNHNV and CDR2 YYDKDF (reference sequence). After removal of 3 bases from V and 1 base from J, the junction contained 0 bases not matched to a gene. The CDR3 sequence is CATSRDRGNTEAFF. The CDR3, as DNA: TGTGCCACCAGCAGGGACAGGGGGAACACTGAAGCTTTCTTT.

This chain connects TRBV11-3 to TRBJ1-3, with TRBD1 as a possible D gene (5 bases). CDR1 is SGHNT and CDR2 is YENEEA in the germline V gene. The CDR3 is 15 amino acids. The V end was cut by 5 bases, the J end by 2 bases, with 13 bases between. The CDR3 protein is CASSLRGAPGNTIYF. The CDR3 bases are TGTGCCAGCAGCCTCCGCGGGGCTCCTGGAAACACCATATATTTT.

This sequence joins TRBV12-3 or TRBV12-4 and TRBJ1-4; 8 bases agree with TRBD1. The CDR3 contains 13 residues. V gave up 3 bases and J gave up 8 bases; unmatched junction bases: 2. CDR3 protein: CASSFTGGEKLFF. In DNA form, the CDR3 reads TGTGCCAGCAGTTTTACAGGGGGGGAAAAACTGTTTTTT.

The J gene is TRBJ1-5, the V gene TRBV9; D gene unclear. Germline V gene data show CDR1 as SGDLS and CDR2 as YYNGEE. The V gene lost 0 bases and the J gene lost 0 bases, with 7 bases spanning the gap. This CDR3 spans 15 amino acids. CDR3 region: CASSVGGISNQPQHF. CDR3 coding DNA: TGTGCCAGCAGCGTAGGAGGGATTAGCAATCAGCCCCAGCATTTT.

In nucleotides, the CDR3 is TGTGCCAGCAGCGCGCCCGGGACAGGCTTCCATGAGCAGTTCTTC. It translates to CASSAPGTGFHEQFF. The chain employs TRBV9 and TRBJ2-1; 8 bases are shared with TRBD1. The germline CDR1 and CDR2 sequences are SGDLS and YYNGEE. The CDR3 runs 15 residues. Trimming at V came to 3 bases and at J to 8 bases, leaving 10 bases not matched to a gene. Combining the CDR3 with reference TRBV9 and TRBJ2-1 gives the whole variable domain DSGVTQTPKHLITATGQRVTLRCSPRSGDLSVYWYQQSLDQGLQFLIQYYNGEERAKGNILERFSAQQFPDLHSELNLSSLELGDSALYFCASSAPGTGFHEQFFGPGTRLTVL.

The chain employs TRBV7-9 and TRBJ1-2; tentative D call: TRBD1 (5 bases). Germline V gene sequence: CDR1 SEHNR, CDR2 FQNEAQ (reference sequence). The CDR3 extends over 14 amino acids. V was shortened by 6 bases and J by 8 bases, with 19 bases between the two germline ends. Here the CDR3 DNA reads TGTGCCAGCAGACACCGGGGGAGGACTGAAGGCTACACCTTC. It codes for CASRHRGRTEGYTF. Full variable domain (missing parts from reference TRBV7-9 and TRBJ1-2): DTGVSQNPRHKITKRGQNVTFRCDPISEHNRLYWYRQTLGQGPEFLTYFQNEAQLEKSRLLSDRFSAERPKGSFSTLEIQRTEQGDSAMYLCASRHRGRTEGYTFGSGTRLTVV.

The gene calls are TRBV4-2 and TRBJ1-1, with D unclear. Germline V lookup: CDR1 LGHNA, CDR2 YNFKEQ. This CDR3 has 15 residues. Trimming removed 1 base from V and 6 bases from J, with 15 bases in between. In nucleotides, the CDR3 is TGTGCCAGCAGCCAAGCCGCGGGCTATCCCTCTGAAGCTTTCTTT. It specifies CASSQAAGYPSEAFF.

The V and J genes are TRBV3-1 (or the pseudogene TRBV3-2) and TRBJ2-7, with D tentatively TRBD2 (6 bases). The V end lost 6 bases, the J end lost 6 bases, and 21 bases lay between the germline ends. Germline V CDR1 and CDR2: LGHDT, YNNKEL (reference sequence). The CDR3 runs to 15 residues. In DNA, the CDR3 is TGTGCCAGCAGAGACGGACGCCCGGGGGTGGGCGAGCAGTACTTC. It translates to CASRDGRPGVGEQYF.

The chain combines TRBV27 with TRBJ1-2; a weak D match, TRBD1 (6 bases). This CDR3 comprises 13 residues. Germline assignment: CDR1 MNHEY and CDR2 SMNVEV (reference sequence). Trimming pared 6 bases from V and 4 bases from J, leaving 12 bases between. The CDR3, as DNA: TGTGCCAGCAGAACAACAGGGATCTATGGCTACACCTTC. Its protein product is CASRTTGIYGYTF.

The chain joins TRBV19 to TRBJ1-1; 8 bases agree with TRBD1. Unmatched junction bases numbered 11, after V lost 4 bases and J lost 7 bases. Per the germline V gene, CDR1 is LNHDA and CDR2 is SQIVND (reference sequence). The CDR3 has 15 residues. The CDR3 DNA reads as TGTGCCAGTAGTAACAGGGTGGACAGGGCCGGTGAAGCTTTCTTT. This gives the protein CASSNRVDRAGEAFF. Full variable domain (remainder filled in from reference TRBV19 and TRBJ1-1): DGGITQSPKYLFRKEGQNVTLSCEQNLNHDAMYWYRQDPGQGLRLIYYSQIVNDFQKGDIAEGYSVSREKKESFPLTVTSAQKNPTAFYLCASSNRVDRAGEAFFGQGTRLTVV.

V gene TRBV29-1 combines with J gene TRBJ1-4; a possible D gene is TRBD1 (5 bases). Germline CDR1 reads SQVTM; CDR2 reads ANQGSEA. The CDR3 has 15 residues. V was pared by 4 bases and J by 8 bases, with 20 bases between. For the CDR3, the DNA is TGCAGCGTTGGGTCTACAGGCGGAAATGGAGAAAAACTGTTTTTT. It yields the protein CSVGSTGGNGEKLFF. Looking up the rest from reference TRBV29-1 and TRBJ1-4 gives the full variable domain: SAVISQKPSRDICQRGTSLTIQCQVDSQVTMMFWYRQQPGQSLTLIATANQGSEATYESGFVIDKFPISRPNLTFSTLTVSNMSPEDSSIYLCSVGSTGGNGEKLFFGSGTQLSVL.

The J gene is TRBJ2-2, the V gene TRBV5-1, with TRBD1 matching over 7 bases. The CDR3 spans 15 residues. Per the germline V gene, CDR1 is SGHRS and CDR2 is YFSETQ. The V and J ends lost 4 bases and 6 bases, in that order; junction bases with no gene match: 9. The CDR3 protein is CASSPADRIAGELFF. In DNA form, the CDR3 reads TGCGCCAGCAGCCCGGCGGACAGGATCGCCGGGGAGCTGTTTTTT.

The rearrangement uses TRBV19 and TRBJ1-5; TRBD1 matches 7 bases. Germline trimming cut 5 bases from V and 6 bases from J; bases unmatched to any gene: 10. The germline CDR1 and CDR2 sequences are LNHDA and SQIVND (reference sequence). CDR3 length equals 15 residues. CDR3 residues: CASSPLDRTGQPQHF. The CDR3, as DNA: TGTGCCAGTAGTCCGCTGGACAGGACGGGTCAGCCCCAGCATTTT.

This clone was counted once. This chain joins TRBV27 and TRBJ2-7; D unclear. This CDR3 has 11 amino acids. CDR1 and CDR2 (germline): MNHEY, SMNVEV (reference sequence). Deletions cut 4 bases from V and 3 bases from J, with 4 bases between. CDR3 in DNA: TGTGCCAGCAGTTCCTACTACGAGCAGTACTTC. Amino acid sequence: CASSSYYEQYF.

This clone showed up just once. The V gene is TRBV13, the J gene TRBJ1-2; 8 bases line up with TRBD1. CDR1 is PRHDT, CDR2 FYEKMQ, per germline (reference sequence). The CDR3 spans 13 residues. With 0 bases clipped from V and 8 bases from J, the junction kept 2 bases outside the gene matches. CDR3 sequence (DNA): TGTGCCAGCAGCTTAGGCAGGGGGCTCGGCTACACCTTC. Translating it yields CASSLGRGLGYTF.

In nucleotides, the CDR3 is TGTGCCAGCACCTTAGCGGGATCCTACAATGAGCAGTTCTTC. Protein product: CASTLAGSYNEQFF. The genes are TRBV9 and TRBJ2-1, with 8 bases matching TRBD2. Germline V CDR1 and CDR2: SGDLS, YYNGEE. The CDR3 contains 14 residues. V lost 6 bases, J lost 1 base, and 3 bases stayed unmatched. Based on the CDR3 plus reference TRBV9 and TRBJ2-1, the full variable domain is DSGVTQTPKHLITATGQRVTLRCSPRSGDLSVYWYQQSLDQGLQFLIQYYNGEERAKGNILERFSAQQFPDLHSELNLSSLELGDSALYFCASTLAGSYNEQFFGPGTRLTVL.

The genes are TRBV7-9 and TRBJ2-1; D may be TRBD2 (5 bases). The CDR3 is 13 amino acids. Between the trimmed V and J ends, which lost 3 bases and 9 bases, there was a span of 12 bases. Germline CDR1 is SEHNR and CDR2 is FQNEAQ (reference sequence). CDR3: CASSFSSLGEQFF. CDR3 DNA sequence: TGTGCCAGCAGCTTCTCTAGCTTGGGTGAGCAGTTCTTC.

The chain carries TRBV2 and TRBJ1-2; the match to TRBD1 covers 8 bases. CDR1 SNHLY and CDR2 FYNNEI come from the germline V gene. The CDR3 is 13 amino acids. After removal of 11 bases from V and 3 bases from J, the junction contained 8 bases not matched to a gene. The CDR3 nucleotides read TGTGCCTCCACCGGACAGGGTTACTATGGCTACACCTTC. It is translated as CASTGQGYYGYTF. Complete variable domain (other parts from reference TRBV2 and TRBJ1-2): EPEVTQTPSHQVTQMGQEVILRCVPISNHLYFYWYRQILGQKVEFLVSFYNNEISEKSEIFDDQFSVERPDGSNFTLKIRSTKLEDSAMYFCASTGQGYYGYTFGSGTRLTVV.